This paragraph reports one T cell receptor beta chain. This record comes from a study of blood T cell repertoires in COVID-19. Study in general: T cells, B-cell-depleted T cells, or PBMCs supplied cDNA or gDNA.

Under the authors' procedure: Estimation of nucleated cell counts was performed using reference gene primer amplification. Sequencing was performed with immunoSEQ multiplex PCR; in TCRdb, only in-frame clones are kept and a portion is missing. V and J calls and clone size are those listed in that table; D and trimming were worked out from the DNA. The sample lists around 160,000 clones; approximately 86% were seen once. V dropped 4 bases and J dropped 7; count of bases not matched to a gene: 4. The CDR3 is 13 residues long. CDR1 and CDR2 from the germline V gene are SGHKS and YYEKEE (reference sequence).

The receptor's source is a young man with acute or convalescent COVID-19. This chain joins TRBV5-5 and TRBJ1-4; 7 bases map to TRBD1. The specimen sequenced was peripheral blood. The CDR3 DNA sequence: TGTGCCAGCAGCCGACAGGGTGGTGAAAAACTGTTTTTT. This encodes CASSRQGGEKLFF.